The 31 T cell receptor beta chains given below trace back to one sample, sequenced in a study of cytomegalovirus exposure and HLA in healthy donors. Produced via immunoSEQ multiplex PCR; TCRdb's table is partial and in-frame only. The top ten clones hold roughly 1.2% of a sample with some 130,000 clones, about 91% of them seen once. The sequenced sample consisted of PBMCs. The receptors stem from a woman aged 18-29 years in good health and CMV-seronegative.

V and J are TRBV18 and TRBJ1-1, with 7 positions matching TRBD1. Germline loops: CDR1 KGHSH, CDR2 LQKENI. V dropped 3 bases and J dropped 4; count of bases not matched to a gene: 14. This CDR3 contains 17 residues. The CDR3 loop is CASSPRPGQNGGTEAFF. DNA of the CDR3: TGTGCCAGCTCACCGCGGCCGGGACAGAATGGCGGCACTGAAGCTTTCTTT. The variable domain in full, with the rest retrieved from reference TRBV18 and TRBJ1-1, is NAGVMQNPRHLVRRRGQEARLRCSPMKGHSHVYWYRQLPEEGLKFMVYLQKENIIDESGMPKERFSAEFPKEGPSILRIQQVVRGDSAAYFCASSPRPGQNGGTEAFFGQGTRLTVV.

The chain employs TRBV27 and TRBJ1-6; TRBD1 matches 8 bases. Germline CDR1 reads MNHEY; CDR2 reads SMNVEV (reference sequence). The CDR3 extends over 15 amino acids. Trimming removed 9 bases from V and 6 bases from J; junction bases left unmatched: 10. CDR3 protein: CASAPLGQANSPLHF. CDR3 DNA: TGTGCCAGTGCTCCCTTGGGACAGGCTAATTCACCCCTCCACTTT.

The rearrangement joins TRBV5-6 to TRBJ1-1; D may be TRBD1 (5 bases). The germline gives CDR1 SGHDT, CDR2 YYEEEE. This CDR3 is 14 amino acids long. V shed 4 bases and J shed 2 bases, with 12 bases lying between them. CDR3 nucleotide sequence: TGTGCCAGCAGCACCGACGGGGGTAACACTGAAGCTTTCTTT. The encoded protein is CASSTDGGNTEAFF. Full variable domain (rest looked up from reference TRBV5-6 and TRBJ1-1): DAGVTQSPTHLIKTRGQQVTLRCSPKSGHDTVSWYQQALGQGPQFIFQYYEEEERQRGNFPDRFSGHQFPNYSSELNVNALLLGDSALYLCASSTDGGNTEAFFGQGTRLTVV.

This clone appeared a few times. This rearrangement joins TRBV5-4 to TRBJ2-7; possible D gene TRBD2, 5 bases. With 2 bases removed from V and 6 bases from J, the gap between germline ends came to 9 bases. The CDR3 contains 12 residues. Germline assignment: CDR1 SGHNT and CDR2 YYREEE (reference sequence). The CDR3 spells CASSFPAGEQYF. CDR3 in DNA: TGTGCCAGCAGCTTCCCGGCGGGCGAGCAGTACTTC.

The V call is TRBV6-5, the J call TRBJ1-2; a weak D match, TRBD1 (6 bases). With 7 bases removed from V and 1 base from J, the gap between germline ends came to 7 bases. The germline V gene encodes CDR1 MNHEY and CDR2 SVGAGI. This CDR3 contains 12 residues. The CDR3 nucleotides read TGTGCCAGCACAGGGGATAACTATGGCTACACCTTC. This translates into CASTGDNYGYTF.

The V gene is TRBV5-4, the J gene TRBJ1-2, with D hard to call. Looked up from germline, CDR1 is SGHNT and CDR2 is YYREEE (reference sequence). The V end lost 0 bases, the J end lost 4 bases, and 10 bases lay between the germline ends. This CDR3 is 14 amino acids long. CDR3 residues: CASSLGLQLYGYTF. In DNA, the CDR3 is TGTGCCAGCAGCTTGGGGCTACAGCTCTATGGCTACACCTTC.

This chain uses TRBV2 with TRBJ2-1; D might be TRBD1 (5 bases). Germline loops: CDR1 SNHLY, CDR2 FYNNEI. This CDR3 region has 15 residues. Deletions cut 3 bases from V and 7 bases from J, with 16 bases between. CDR3 in amino acids: CASSEKGVLWNEQFF. The DNA of the CDR3 is TGTGCCAGCAGTGAGAAAGGGGTACTGTGGAATGAGCAGTTCTTC. Based on the CDR3 plus reference TRBV2 and TRBJ2-1, the full variable domain is EPEVTQTPSHQVTQMGQEVILRCVPISNHLYFYWYRQILGQKVEFLVSFYNNEISEKSEIFDDQFSVERPDGSNFTLKIRSTKLEDSAMYFCASSEKGVLWNEQFFGPGTRLTVL.

This clone was detected only a few times. V is TRBV7-9 and J is TRBJ1-2, with a weak D call TRBD1 (5 bases). Trimming left V 3 bases short and J 7 bases short, with 15 bases between. The CDR3 spans 14 residues. The germline gives CDR1 SEHNR, CDR2 FQNEAQ (reference sequence). The CDR3 region is CASSLNHRQTGYTF. The CDR3 DNA is TGTGCCAGCAGCTTGAATCACAGGCAGACTGGCTACACCTTC. The full variable domain, with the rest looked up from reference TRBV7-9 and TRBJ1-2, is DTGVSQNPRHKITKRGQNVTFRCDPISEHNRLYWYRQTLGQGPEFLTYFQNEAQLEKSRLLSDRFSAERPKGSFSTLEIQRTEQGDSAMYLCASSLNHRQTGYTFGSGTRLTVV.

The rearrangement links TRBV29-1 to TRBJ1-2; D possibly corresponds to TRBD1 (6 bases). The CDR3 spans 12 residues. Trimming stripped 4 bases from V and 7 bases from J, with 13 bases between. Germline assignment: CDR1 SQVTM and CDR2 ANQGSEA. This chain's CDR3 is CSVGGGPGGYTF. The DNA for the CDR3 is TGCAGCGTTGGAGGGGGACCCGGTGGCTACACCTTC.

The rearrangement joins TRBV6-5 to TRBJ2-7; 8 bases align to TRBD1. The CDR3 spans 14 residues. Trimming took 4 bases from V and 6 from J; bases not matched to a gene: 8. CDR1 and CDR2 from the germline V gene are MNHEY and SVGAGI. CDR3 in amino acids: CASSFPDREPEQYF. The CDR3 coding sequence is TGTGCCAGCAGTTTTCCGGACAGGGAACCCGAGCAGTACTTC.

The V call is TRBV2, the J call TRBJ1-1, with D perhaps matching TRBD1 (6 bases). Trimming cost V 5 bases and J 4 bases, with 11 bases left between them. CDR1 is SNHLY, CDR2 FYNNEI, per germline. The CDR3 sequence is 13 residues long. CDR3 in amino acids: CASSTLGGTEAFF. The CDR3 coding sequence is TGTGCCAGCAGTACCCTAGGGGGCACTGAAGCTTTCTTT.

The gene calls are TRBV15 and TRBJ1-4; D gene unclear. The DNA end lines up better with TRBJ2-2; the J call may be wrong. There are 12 residues in the CDR3. Germline V gene data show CDR1 as LNHNV and CDR2 as YYDKDF (reference sequence). CDR3 bases: TGTGCCACCAGCAGAGTCACCCCGGAGCTGTTTTTT. The encoded protein is CATSRVTPELFF.

The chain couples TRBV7-9 to TRBJ2-1; TRBD2 matches at 8 bases. J lost 6 bases, V lost 5 bases, and 9 bases had no gene match. Germline CDR1 is SEHNR and CDR2 is FQNEAQ (reference sequence). The CDR3 has 15 amino acids. The CDR3 is CASSQSGGPLNEQFF. Written as DNA, the CDR3 is TGTGCCAGCAGCCAGAGCGGGGGCCCCCTCAATGAGCAGTTCTTC.

V is TRBV19 and J is TRBJ2-7; TRBD1 aligns across 7 bases. CDR1 is LNHDA, CDR2 SQIVND, per germline (reference sequence). The CDR3 loop spans 14 amino acids. V shed 3 bases, J shed 0 bases, and the junction held 2 bases outside the gene matches. Written as DNA, the CDR3 is TGTGCCAGTAGTATCTGGGACAGCTCCTACGAGCAGTACTTC. This sequence encodes CASSIWDSSYEQYF.

The chain couples TRBV5-1 to TRBJ2-5; TRBD2 agrees at 11 bases. The CDR3 sequence is 16 residues long. CDR1 and CDR2 from the germline V gene are SGHRS and YFSETQ. Germline trimming cut 3 bases from V and 5 bases from J; bases unmatched to any gene: 9. CDR3: CASSSGSGGASETQYF. The CDR3 nucleotides read TGCGCCAGCAGCTCAGGTAGCGGGGGGGCCTCGGAGACCCAGTACTTC.

The chain links TRBV5-6 to TRBJ1-2, with TRBD1 matching over 8 bases. The CDR3 has 15 residues. From germline, CDR1 is SGHDT and CDR2 YYEEEE. J lost 6 bases, V lost 1 base, and 8 bases had no gene match. The CDR3 coding sequence is TGTGCCAGCAGCTTGACCGAGGGGACAGGCCATGGCTACACCTTC. Encoded protein: CASSLTEGTGHGYTF.

DNA for the CDR3: TGTGCCAGCAGTACAGGGGGTTTTGGCTACACCTTC. Its protein is CASSTGGFGYTF. V usage is TRBV28 and J usage is TRBJ1-2; 8 bases agree with TRBD1. CDR3 size: 12 residues. J was trimmed by 7 bases and V by 5 bases; bases with no gene match: 3. Germline V lookup: CDR1 MDHEN, CDR2 SYDVKM.

In regard to this clone: Germline and junction disagree at one end, which may indicate a read error. V gene TRBV7-7 combines with J gene TRBJ2-3, with 10 positions matching TRBD2. Germline V lookup: CDR1 SSHAT, CDR2 FNYEAQ (reference sequence). The CDR3 totals 15 residues. The CDR3 bases are TGTGCTAGCAGCGGGGGGGGGCGAGGCACAGATACGCAGTATTTT. It specifies CASSGGGRGTDTQYF.

J is TRBJ1-4 and V is TRBV6-5, with D maybe TRBD1 (6 bases). Germline CDR1 reads MNHEY; CDR2 reads SVGAGI. CDR3 length: 15 residues. V was clipped by 0 bases and J by 7 bases, with 12 bases between them. The DNA for the CDR3 is TGTGCCAGCAGTTACTCGGGACACCGGACTGAAAAACTGTTTTTT. Translation gives CASSYSGHRTEKLFF.

V and J are TRBV6-5 and TRBJ1-2; 10 positions match TRBD1. In germline, CDR1 is MNHEY, CDR2 SVGAGI. This CDR3 has 13 amino acids. The J segment lost 7 bases and the V segment lost 6 bases, leaving 5 bases of the junction unmatched. CDR3 DNA sequence: TGTGCCAGCAGCACGGGACAGGGGTTTGGCTACACCTTC. Translated, it gives CASSTGQGFGYTF.

The J gene is TRBJ1-2, the V gene TRBV6-5; D is perhaps TRBD1 (5 bases). Germline values: CDR1 MNHEY, CDR2 SVGAGI. The CDR3 length is 15 residues. The V gene lost 0 bases and the J gene lost 2 bases, with 10 bases spanning the gap. The DNA for the CDR3 is TGTGCCAGCAGTTACTCGAGGGGACTGAACTATGGCTACACCTTC. It is translated as CASSYSRGLNYGYTF.

This clone appeared a few times. The chain joins TRBV18 to TRBJ1-5; D not resolved. The CDR3 has 17 amino acids. Trimming took off 6 bases at V and 3 bases at J, with 21 bases between the two ends. CDR1 and CDR2 (germline): KGHSH, LQKENI. Here the CDR3 reads CASSRTRTGSNNQPQHF. CDR3 bases: TGTGCCAGCTCCAGAACACGGACTGGAAGCAACAATCAGCCCCAGCATTTT.

This sequence joins TRBV10-1 and TRBJ2-7; 9 positions match TRBD1. The CDR3 covers 11 residues. V shed 8 bases and J 6 bases; nucleotides not matched to a gene: 2. Looked up from germline, CDR1 is WNHNN and CDR2 is SYGVQD (reference sequence). CDR3 DNA sequence: TGCGCCAGCGGACAGGGGTTCGAGCAGTACTTC. Protein sequence: CASGQGFEQYF.

J is TRBJ2-1 and V is TRBV7-8; tentative D call: TRBD2 (5 bases). The germline V gene has CDR1 SGHVS and CDR2 FQNEAQ. The length of the CDR3 is 18 residues. V was shortened by 2 bases and J by 5 bases, with 22 bases between the two germline ends. The CDR3 reads CASSLIGRGILKDNEQFF. The CDR3 DNA reads as TGTGCCAGCAGCTTAATAGGTCGGGGTATCCTCAAGGACAATGAGCAGTTCTTC. Full variable domain (missing parts from reference TRBV7-8 and TRBJ2-1): GAGVSQSPRYKVAKRGQDVALRCDPISGHVSLFWYQQALGQGPEFLTYFQNEAQLDKSGLPSDRFFAERPEGSVSTLKIQRTQQEDSAVYLCASSLIGRGILKDNEQFFGPGTRLTVL.

The chain is built from TRBV15 and TRBJ2-1, with a tentative D call TRBD1 (5 bases). This CDR3 has 13 residues. Germline CDR1 and CDR2: LNHNV and YYDKDF (reference sequence). V was clipped by 2 bases and J by 10 bases, with 12 bases between them. The CDR3 sequence: CATSRQGLEEQFF. CDR3 sequence (DNA): TGTGCCACCAGCAGACAGGGTTTAGAGGAGCAGTTCTTC.

The J gene is TRBJ1-1, the V gene TRBV4-2; D perhaps matches TRBD1 (6 bases). Per the germline V gene, CDR1 is LGHNA and CDR2 is YNFKEQ. The CDR3 sequence is 15 residues long. Deletions cut 3 bases from V and 0 bases from J, with 11 bases between. This CDR3 reads CASSQDSTMNTEAFF. CDR3 DNA: TGTGCCAGCAGCCAGGACAGTACGATGAACACTGAAGCTTTCTTT.

The gene calls are TRBV9 and TRBJ1-3; 7 nucleotides align to TRBD1. The CDR3 sequence is 14 residues long. With 10 bases clipped from V and 0 bases from J, the junction kept 7 bases outside the gene matches. Looked up from germline, CDR1 is SGDLS and CDR2 is YYNGEE. CDR3 in DNA: TGTGCCTCGGGACAGTTAAGCTCTGGAAACACCATATATTTT. Translated: CASGQLSSGNTIYF.

This clone was detected once. V gene TRBV4-1 combines with J gene TRBJ1-5; D not certain. Trimming removed 3 bases from V and 5 bases from J, with 14 bases in between. The CDR3 loop spans 15 amino acids. CDR1 MGHRA and CDR2 YSYEKL come from the germline V gene. Here the CDR3 DNA reads TGCGCCAGCAGCCAGGGAGAAGCGGGTGATCAGCCCCAGCATTTT. It specifies CASSQGEAGDQPQHF.

The chain recombines TRBV7-9 with TRBJ2-3; maybe TRBD1 (6 bases). Trimming removed 3 bases at V and 3 bases at J, with 16 bases between. The CDR3 has 16 amino acids. CDR1 SEHNR and CDR2 FQNEAQ come from the germline V gene (reference sequence). The CDR3 reads CASSFSQGRRTDTQYF. As DNA, the CDR3 is TGTGCCAGCAGCTTTTCTCAGGGGCGGCGGACAGATACGCAGTATTTT.

This clone was seen a single time. V gene TRBV7-2 combines with J gene TRBJ1-2, with 8 bases matching TRBD1. The CDR3 is 16 amino acids. J lost 0 bases, V lost 3 bases, and 6 bases had no gene match. Germline loops: CDR1 SGHTA, CDR2 FQGNSA. The CDR3 reads CASSFQGALPNYGYTF. The CDR3 DNA sequence: TGTGCCAGCAGCTTTCAGGGGGCCCTTCCTAACTATGGCTACACCTTC.

A single count supports this clone. The gene calls are TRBV27 and TRBJ1-1; no clear D gene. The CDR3 spans 13 residues. Germline V gives CDR1 MNHEY, CDR2 SMNVEV (reference sequence). V gave up 6 bases and J gave up 5 bases, with 13 bases separating them. The CDR3 spells CASSRREATEAFF. The CDR3 region has the DNA TGTGCCAGCAGCCGTAGGGAGGCGACTGAAGCTTTCTTT.